Shown below are 32 T cell receptor beta chains from a single sample sequenced in a study of blood T cell repertoires in COVID-19. Method: immunoSEQ multiplex PCR; TCRdb's copy keeps in-frame clones and lacks some. Of about 190,000 clones in the sample, about 88% were seen once. The sequenced sample was peripheral blood. The receptors stem from a woman in her 40s who had recovered from COVID-19.

The chain is built from TRBV3-1 (or the pseudogene TRBV3-2) and TRBJ2-4; 9 bases map to TRBD2. Germline trimming cut 4 bases from V and 0 bases from J; bases unmatched to any gene: 13. Germline V lookup: CDR1 LGHDT, CDR2 YNNKEL (reference sequence). The CDR3 is 19 residues long. The chain's CDR3 is CASSRGMREGRLAKNIQYF. The CDR3 DNA reads TGTGCCAGCAGCCGGGGGATGCGGGAGGGACGATTAGCCAAAAACATTCAGTACTTC.

This clone was observed a handful of times. This chain joins TRBV15 and TRBJ2-7; 11 bases are a match to TRBD1. Germline-derived CDR1 and CDR2 are LNHNV and YYDKDF (reference sequence). The CDR3 loop spans 16 amino acids. V lost 3 bases, J lost 5 bases, and 9 bases stayed unmatched. CDR3 DNA sequence: TGTGCCACCAGCAGCCGACCCGGGACAGGGGGGGACGAGCAGTACTTC. Translated, it gives CATSSRPGTGGDEQYF.

The chain combines TRBV3-1 (or the pseudogene TRBV3-2) with TRBJ1-1; maybe TRBD1 (6 bases). The V gene lost 5 bases and the J gene lost 3 bases, with 13 bases spanning the gap. This CDR3 contains 14 residues. CDR1 is LGHDT and CDR2 is YNNKEL in the germline V gene (reference sequence). The CDR3 spells CASSGTGRDTEAFF. CDR3 in DNA: TGTGCCAGCAGCGGAACAGGGCGTGACACTGAAGCTTTCTTT.

J is TRBJ2-7 and V is TRBV3-1 (or the pseudogene TRBV3-2); 9 positions agree with TRBD1. With V trimmed by 4 bases and J by 6 bases, 4 bases remained unmatched. The CDR3 has 13 amino acids. Germline CDR1 is LGHDT and CDR2 is YNNKEL (reference sequence). CDR3 coding DNA: TGTGCCAGCAGCCTCGGGACAGGGTCCGAGCAGTACTTC. It specifies CASSLGTGSEQYF.

This clone was counted a few times. The chain is built from TRBV5-4 and TRBJ1-2, with TRBD1 as a possible D gene (5 bases). The germline V gene encodes CDR1 SGHNT and CDR2 YYREEE (reference sequence). This CDR3 is built from 12 residues. V lost 3 bases and J 7 bases, leaving 10 bases between the germline ends. DNA for the CDR3: TGTGCCAGCAGCTGGGGGGGAGCTGGCTACACCTTC. Translation gives CASSWGGAGYTF. The variable domain in full, with the rest retrieved from reference TRBV5-4 and TRBJ1-2, is ETGVTQSPTHLIKTRGQQVTLRCSSQSGHNTVSWYQQALGQGPQFIFQYYREEENGRGNFPPRFSGLQFPNYSSELNVNALELDDSALYLCASSWGGAGYTFGSGTRLTVV.

The rearrangement links TRBV7-9 to TRBJ2-7, with 9 positions matching TRBD1. The CDR3 sequence is 15 residues long. CDR1 SEHNR and CDR2 FQNEAQ come from the germline V gene (reference sequence). Trimming removed 0 bases from V and 6 bases from J; junction bases left unmatched: 6. The DNA for the CDR3 is TGTGCCAGCAGCTTAGCGAGGGACAGGGTAAGCGAGCAGTACTTC. Translating it yields CASSLARDRVSEQYF. Looking up the rest from reference TRBV7-9 and TRBJ2-7 gives the full variable domain: DTGVSQNPRHKITKRGQNVTFRCDPISEHNRLYWYRQTLGQGPEFLTYFQNEAQLEKSRLLSDRFSAERPKGSFSTLEIQRTEQGDSAMYLCASSLARDRVSEQYFGPGTRLTVT.

This clone was counted a single time. This chain uses TRBV30 with TRBJ2-3; D gene ambiguous. Germline V gene sequence: CDR1 GTSNPN, CDR2 SVGIG (reference sequence). The CDR3 contains 15 residues. Trimming removed 5 bases at V and 2 bases at J, with 17 bases between. The CDR3 sequence is CAWHTTTFYTDTQYF. CDR3 sequence (DNA): TGTGCCTGGCACACCACTACCTTTTACACAGATACGCAGTATTTT.

The CDR3 is CASPAEGDEQYF. The CDR3 DNA reads as TGTGCCAGCCCCGCTGAAGGGGACGAGCAGTACTTC. The chain has TRBV6-5 and TRBJ2-7, with TRBD1 as a possible D gene (5 bases). The CDR3 is 12 residues long. Germline V gene sequence: CDR1 MNHEY, CDR2 SVGAGI. V was cut by 8 bases and J by 5 bases, with 13 bases left in between.

J is TRBJ2-3 and V is TRBV5-1; tentatively, D is TRBD1 (6 bases). Trimming shortened V by 0 bases and J by 2 bases, and 13 bases separated the two germline ends. Germline V gives CDR1 SGHRS, CDR2 YFSETQ. This CDR3 has 16 amino acids. Written as DNA, the CDR3 is TGCGCCAGCAGCTTGGGGGCGGACAGCTTCACAGATACGCAGTATTTT. As protein: CASSLGADSFTDTQYF.

To note about this clone: This sample also contains other DNA sequences that code for the same CDR3. The gene calls are TRBV2 and TRBJ2-5; perhaps TRBD1 as D (5 bases). Trimming took off 4 bases at V and 1 base at J, with 7 bases between the two ends. The CDR3 contains 13 residues. Germline V gives CDR1 SNHLY, CDR2 FYNNEI. Here the CDR3 DNA reads TGTGCCAGCAGTGTCGACAGCCAAGAGACCCAGTACTTC. Translation: CASSVDSQETQYF.

The rearrangement uses TRBV5-1 and TRBJ1-2, with TRBD1 identical over 8 bases. CDR3 length: 14 amino acids. V shed 3 bases and J 4 bases; nucleotides not matched to a gene: 5. Germline loops: CDR1 SGHRS, CDR2 YFSETQ. The CDR3 nucleotides are TGCGCCAGCAGCTCGGGGACAGGTGTCTATGGCTACACCTTC. Amino acids: CASSSGTGVYGYTF.

CDR3 protein: CASRQGAYEQYF. The CDR3, as DNA: TGTGCCTCAAGACAGGGGGCCTACGAGCAGTACTTC. The chain recombines TRBV10-3 with TRBJ2-7, with 9 bases lining up with TRBD1. CDR3 size: 12 residues. Germline loops: CDR1 ENHRY, CDR2 SYGVKD. The V gene end was trimmed by 11 bases and the J gene end by 2 bases; junction bases not matched to a gene: 4.

The chain carries TRBV3-1 (or the pseudogene TRBV3-2) and TRBJ2-1, with 7 positions matching TRBD2. The CDR3 loop spans 15 amino acids. V lost 2 bases and J lost 2; bases outside the gene matches: 3. CDR1 is LGHDT, CDR2 YNNKEL, per germline (reference sequence). The DNA for the CDR3 is TGTGCCAGCAGCCAATCGGGAGGACCCTACAATGAGCAGTTCTTC. Translation: CASSQSGGPYNEQFF.

The chain carries TRBV7-2 and TRBJ1-2; D is possibly TRBD1 (6 bases). Germline V lookup: CDR1 SGHTA, CDR2 FQGNSA. The CDR3 is made up of 17 amino acids. Trimming removed 1 base from V and 2 bases from J, with 17 bases in between. The CDR3 reads CASSLVPSSQGNYGYTF. The CDR3 DNA is TGTGCCAGCAGCTTAGTACCCAGCAGTCAGGGGAACTATGGCTACACCTTC.

The gene calls are TRBV7-8 and TRBJ1-5; tentatively, D is TRBD1 (6 bases). Germline values: CDR1 SGHVS, CDR2 FQNEAQ. The CDR3 spans 17 residues. Trimming removed 0 bases from V and 3 bases from J, with 15 bases in between. The chain's CDR3 is CASSLAPRGSPNQPQHF. In DNA form, the CDR3 reads TGTGCCAGCAGCTTAGCCCCCAGGGGCAGCCCCAATCAGCCCCAGCATTTT.

The rearrangement uses TRBV25-1 and TRBJ1-1; D unclear. Per germline, CDR1 MGHDK and CDR2 SYGVNS. Trimming stripped 3 bases from V and 0 bases from J, with 8 bases between. The CDR3 length is 14 residues. The CDR3 DNA reads TGTGCCAGCAGTGACGCGGGAGTGAACACTGAAGCTTTCTTT. Its protein product is CASSDAGVNTEAFF.

V is TRBV6-6 and J is TRBJ2-4; D call uncertain. The V gene lost 2 bases and the J gene lost 0 bases, with 8 bases spanning the gap. Germline CDR1 and CDR2: MNHNY and SVGAGI (reference sequence). This CDR3 is 15 amino acids long. Written as DNA, the CDR3 is TGTGCCAGCAGTTACAACCAGGTAGCCAAAAACATTCAGTACTTC. Translating gives CASSYNQVAKNIQYF.

The chain has TRBV7-7 and TRBJ2-2; D perhaps matches TRBD2 (6 bases). Deletions cut 3 bases from V and 5 bases from J, with 16 bases between. This CDR3 comprises 16 residues. Germline V gives CDR1 SSHAT, CDR2 FNYEAQ (reference sequence). Here the CDR3 reads CASSFFGGERTGELFF. CDR3 in DNA: TGTGCCAGCAGCTTCTTCGGGGGTGAAAGAACCGGGGAGCTGTTTTTT.

J is TRBJ2-5 and V is TRBV19, with a tentative D call TRBD1 (5 bases). CDR3 length: 13 amino acids. CDR1 and CDR2 from the germline V gene are LNHDA and SQIVND (reference sequence). Between the trimmed V and J ends, which lost 6 bases and 5 bases, there was a span of 13 bases. For the CDR3, the DNA is TGTGCCAGTAGCCAGCCGCCAGGGGAGACCCAGTACTTC. Residues: CASSQPPGETQYF.

The CDR3 loop is CASSEGTASYEQYF. The CDR3 region has the DNA TGTGCCAGCAGTGAAGGGACAGCGAGCTACGAGCAGTACTTC. This rearrangement joins TRBV2 to TRBJ2-7; tentative D call: TRBD1 (6 bases). This CDR3 contains 14 residues. V was pared by 1 base and J by 3 bases, with 10 bases between. In germline, CDR1 is SNHLY, CDR2 FYNNEI.

The J gene is TRBJ1-5, the V gene TRBV7-9; possible D gene TRBD1, 6 bases. The V end was cut by 4 bases, the J end by 6 bases, with 16 bases between. There are 15 residues in the CDR3. Germline lookup yields CDR1 SEHNR and CDR2 FQNEAQ (reference sequence). CDR3 loop: CASSSQGAMGQPQHF. The CDR3 DNA reads TGTGCCAGCAGCTCACAGGGAGCAATGGGTCAGCCCCAGCATTTT. Together with reference TRBV7-9 and TRBJ1-5, the CDR3 gives the full variable domain: DTGVSQNPRHKITKRGQNVTFRCDPISEHNRLYWYRQTLGQGPEFLTYFQNEAQLEKSRLLSDRFSAERPKGSFSTLEIQRTEQGDSAMYLCASSSQGAMGQPQHFGDGTRLSIL.

The chain recombines TRBV12-3 or TRBV12-4 with TRBJ1-5; 7 bases align to TRBD1. J lost 4 bases, V lost 7 bases, and 1 base had no gene match. There are 12 residues in the CDR3. The CDR3 region has the DNA TGTGCCAGCAAACAGGGGAATCAGCCCCAGCATTTT. Its translation is CASKQGNQPQHF.

The V call is TRBV19, the J call TRBJ1-1; unclear D gene. This CDR3 comprises 16 residues. V was shortened by 5 bases and J by 4 bases, with 20 bases between the two germline ends. The germline V gene encodes CDR1 LNHDA and CDR2 SQIVND (reference sequence). The CDR3 protein is CASSSSVEAGGTEAFF. DNA of the CDR3: TGTGCCAGTAGTTCGAGCGTTGAGGCAGGAGGCACTGAAGCTTTCTTT.

On this clone: Other nucleotide sequences from this sample produce the same CDR3. This chain joins TRBV9 and TRBJ2-3; 9 bases align to TRBD2. Germline lookup yields CDR1 SGDLS and CDR2 YYNGEE. V shed 4 bases and J 3 bases; nucleotides not matched to a gene: 3. The CDR3 totals 14 residues. DNA of the CDR3: TGTGCCAGCAGCAGTAGCGGGAGTACAGATACGCAGTATTTT. Encoded protein: CASSSSGSTDTQYF.

The chain combines TRBV3-1 (or the pseudogene TRBV3-2) with TRBJ1-1, with TRBD1 identical over 7 bases. CDR1 and CDR2 from the germline V gene are LGHDT and YNNKEL (reference sequence). V lost 3 bases to trimming and J lost 1 base; unmatched junction nucleotides: 2. This CDR3 is built from 14 residues. Written as DNA, the CDR3 is TGTGCCAGCAGCCACCGACAGGGGAACACTGAAGCTTTCTTT. Translation: CASSHRQGNTEAFF.

The chain employs TRBV24-1 and TRBJ1-5; 11 nucleotides agree with TRBD1. Germline trimming cut 4 bases from V and 7 bases from J; bases unmatched to any gene: 11. CDR3 length: 17 residues. Germline lookup yields CDR1 KGHDR and CDR2 SFDVKD. Here the CDR3 DNA reads TGTGCCACCAGTGAATTCACCGGACAGGGGGCAGGACAGCCCCAGCATTTT. Translation: CATSEFTGQGAGQPQHF.

The chain recombines TRBV3-1 (or the pseudogene TRBV3-2) with TRBJ2-2, with 8 bases identical to TRBD2. The length of the CDR3 is 16 residues. CDR1 and CDR2 (germline): LGHDT, YNNKEL (reference sequence). The ends lost 6 bases at V and 1 base at J; junction bases unmatched: 7. CDR3 residues: CASRPQAGVNTGELFF. The CDR3, as DNA: TGTGCCAGCAGACCTCAAGCGGGAGTGAACACCGGGGAGCTGTTTTTT.

The chain links TRBV6-5 to TRBJ1-4; 8 bases fit TRBD1. This CDR3 has 12 amino acids. J gave up 10 bases and V 4 bases, and 2 bases lay outside the gene matches. Germline CDR1 and CDR2: MNHEY and SVGAGI. The CDR3 here is CASSSRGLKLFF. DNA of the CDR3: TGTGCCAGCAGTTCCAGGGGGCTAAAACTGTTTTTT.

The chain is built from TRBV9 and TRBJ2-2; 9 nucleotides match TRBD2. Germline V CDR1 and CDR2: SGDLS, YYNGEE. J gave up 3 bases and V 6 bases, and 6 bases lay outside the gene matches. The CDR3 totals 15 residues. The CDR3 reads CASNEAGGDTGELFF. CDR3 bases: TGTGCCAGCAACGAAGCGGGAGGAGACACCGGGGAGCTGTTTTTT.

The chain recombines TRBV6-1 with TRBJ2-2, with 9 bases identical to TRBD2. The trim removed 3 bases at V and 5 bases at J, leaving 1 base unmatched. Germline CDR1 reads MNHNS; CDR2 reads SASEGT. This CDR3 is built from 14 residues. In DNA form, the CDR3 reads TGTGCCAGCAGTGACCTAGCGGGAACCGGGGAGCTGTTTTTT. It is translated as CASSDLAGTGELFF.

This clone was detected only once. This chain joins TRBV18 and TRBJ2-7, with TRBD1 matching 9 bases. The germline V gene has CDR1 KGHSH and CDR2 LQKENI. The CDR3 spans 16 residues. Trimming at V came to 3 bases and at J to 3 bases, leaving 9 bases not matched to a gene. This CDR3 reads CASSPQMGTGNYEQYF. CDR3 nucleotides: TGTGCCAGCTCACCGCAGATGGGGACAGGGAACTACGAGCAGTACTTC.

V gene TRBV5-5 combines with J gene TRBJ1-5, with D tentatively TRBD1 (6 bases). Germline-derived CDR1 and CDR2 are SGHKS and YYEKEE (reference sequence). V was clipped by 3 bases and J by 5 bases, with 15 bases between them. This CDR3 contains 15 residues. This CDR3 is CASSWGQGSDQPQHF. The CDR3 nucleotides read TGTGCCAGCAGCTGGGGGCAGGGAAGTGATCAGCCCCAGCATTTT. Full variable domain (missing parts from reference TRBV5-5 and TRBJ1-5): DAGVTQSPTHLIKTRGQQVTLRCSPISGHKSVSWYQQVLGQGPQFIFQYYEKEERGRGNFPDRFSARQFPNYSSELNVNALLLGDSALYLCASSWGQGSDQPQHFGDGTRLSIL.